The 25 T cell receptor beta chains presented below share a single source sample, sequenced in a study of T cell responses to AZD1222 COVID-19 vaccine. Sequencing was performed with immunoSEQ multiplex PCR; in TCRdb, only in-frame clones are kept and a portion is missing. The sample consists of nearly 200,000 clones, 93% of them appearing once. The specimen was peripheral blood, collected 28 days after the second AZD1222 dose. The receptors here all came from an adult who received the AZD1222 COVID-19 vaccine.

The chain couples TRBV2 to TRBJ1-2; 8 nucleotides agree with TRBD1. Losses at the gene ends were 4 bases for V and 2 bases for J; bases not matched to a gene: 3. CDR3 size: 14 residues. Germline assignment: CDR1 SNHLY and CDR2 FYNNEI. The CDR3 bases are TGTGCCAGCAGTGGTCAGGGGGCGAACTATGGCTACACCTTC. This codes for CASSGQGANYGYTF.

The rearrangement links TRBV5-6 to TRBJ1-2; 7 bases line up with TRBD1. The CDR3 spans 15 residues. Germline V lookup: CDR1 SGHDT, CDR2 YYEEEE. With 1 base clipped from V and 2 bases from J, the junction kept 5 bases outside the gene matches. CDR3 protein: CASSLLTGRNYGYTF. CDR3 DNA sequence: TGTGCCAGCAGCTTGTTGACAGGGAGGAACTATGGCTACACCTTC.

This rearrangement joins TRBV5-1 to TRBJ2-3, with TRBD2 matching over 7 bases. This CDR3 region has 16 residues. The V gene's germline CDR1 is SGHRS and CDR2 YFSETQ. V was pared by 0 bases and J by 3 bases, with 7 bases of the junction left unmatched. The CDR3 coding sequence is TGCGCCAGCAGCTTGGTCAAACTAGCGATGACAGATACGCAGTATTTT. It encodes CASSLVKLAMTDTQYF.

The chain uses TRBV7-9 and TRBJ2-5, with D maybe TRBD1 (6 bases). From germline, CDR1 is SEHNR and CDR2 FQNEAQ (reference sequence). The V gene lost 5 bases and the J gene lost 3 bases, with 13 bases spanning the gap. The CDR3 contains 14 residues. CDR3 loop: CASSPRGSEETQYF. DNA for the CDR3: TGTGCCAGCAGCCCGAGGGGGAGTGAAGAGACCCAGTACTTC.

The chain has TRBV24-1 and TRBJ1-5, with 12 bases fitting TRBD1. This CDR3 is 16 amino acids long. From germline, CDR1 is KGHDR and CDR2 SFDVKD. Trimming took 3 bases from V and 4 from J; bases not matched to a gene: 3. The CDR3: CATSDGTGGENQPQHF. The CDR3 bases are TGTGCCACCAGTGATGGGACAGGGGGCGAAAATCAGCCCCAGCATTTT.

The V and J genes are TRBV2 and TRBJ2-7; D is uncertain. Germline V gene lookup returns CDR1 SNHLY and CDR2 FYNNEI. The CDR3 is 14 residues long. The CDR3 region is CAHQKSGNSYEQYF. The CDR3 DNA reads as TGTGCTCACCAGAAGTCGGGCAACTCCTACGAGCAGTACTTC.

The J gene is TRBJ2-2, the V gene TRBV4-1; 8 nucleotides line up with TRBD1. The CDR3 has 14 residues. Germline V gives CDR1 MGHRA, CDR2 YSYEKL. V shed 1 base and J 7 bases; nucleotides not matched to a gene: 2. This CDR3 reads CASSQAGGIGELFF. CDR3 nucleotide sequence: TGCGCCAGCAGCCAAGCAGGGGGCATCGGGGAGCTGTTTTTT.

V is TRBV2 and J is TRBJ1-3; D remains unclear. The CDR3 has 13 residues. Germline V gene lookup returns CDR1 SNHLY and CDR2 FYNNEI. V was trimmed by 3 bases and J by 2 bases, leaving 5 bases between them. As DNA, the CDR3 is TGTGCCAGCAGTGATGGGCCTGGAAACACCATATATTTT. Translation: CASSDGPGNTIYF.

The chain couples TRBV7-9 to TRBJ1-5; D unclear. Per the germline V gene, CDR1 is SEHNR and CDR2 is FQNEAQ (reference sequence). The ends were cut back, 1 base at V and 4 bases at J, with 8 bases in the middle. The CDR3 sequence is 14 residues long. In DNA, the CDR3 is TGTGCCAGCAGCTTAGGGGCAGCTAATCAGCCCCAGCATTTT. Translated: CASSLGAANQPQHF. The entire variable domain, with the rest obtained from reference TRBV7-9 and TRBJ1-5, is as follows: DTGVSQNPRHKITKRGQNVTFRCDPISEHNRLYWYRQTLGQGPEFLTYFQNEAQLEKSRLLSDRFSAERPKGSFSTLEIQRTEQGDSAMYLCASSLGAANQPQHFGDGTRLSIL.

The V gene is TRBV14, the J gene TRBJ1-2; D call uncertain. From germline, CDR1 is SGHDN and CDR2 FVKESK. The CDR3 has 13 residues. The V gene lost 1 base and the J gene lost 4 bases, with 7 bases spanning the gap. The CDR3 nucleotides read TGTGCCAGCAGCCAAGTACCCGCCTATGGCTACACCTTC. It codes for CASSQVPAYGYTF.

The chain couples TRBV13 to TRBJ2-7; 7 bases fit TRBD2. Germline lookup yields CDR1 PRHDT and CDR2 FYEKMQ (reference sequence). V lost 2 bases and J lost 5; bases outside the gene matches: 6. The CDR3 runs to 14 residues. The CDR3 spells CASSLRGGFHEQYF. DNA for the CDR3: TGTGCCAGCAGCTTAAGGGGAGGGTTCCACGAGCAGTACTTC.

The chain is built from TRBV7-3 and TRBJ2-1; 10 bases map to TRBD2. The V gene's germline CDR1 is SGHTA and CDR2 FQGTGA. The CDR3 runs 16 residues. The junction had 12 bases not matched to a gene; V was cut back by 4 bases and J by 9 bases. This chain's CDR3 is CASSSAHSGGASEQFF. The CDR3 DNA follows: TGTGCCAGCAGCTCCGCCCACAGCGGGGGGGCTAGTGAGCAGTTCTTC.

This chain joins TRBV6-6 and TRBJ1-4, with a tentative D call TRBD1 (5 bases). This CDR3 comprises 13 residues. Germline CDR1 reads MNHNY; CDR2 reads SVGAGI (reference sequence). V lost 4 bases and J 8 bases, leaving 11 bases between the germline ends. As DNA, the CDR3 is TGTGCCAGCAGTTGGGGGTTTCACGAAAAACTGTTTTTT. This codes for CASSWGFHEKLFF.

This chain uses TRBV4-1 with TRBJ1-5; D not certain. This CDR3 comprises 16 residues. Germline CDR1 and CDR2: MGHRA and YSYEKL. Trimming cost V 5 bases and J 2 bases, with 16 bases left between them. The CDR3 nucleotides are TGCGCCAGCAGCTCAATCGGAAGTCAGGGCAATCAGCCCCAGCATTTT. Translating gives CASSSIGSQGNQPQHF.

This chain connects TRBV6-5 to TRBJ1-1; perhaps TRBD1 as D (5 bases). V was trimmed by 7 bases and J by 3 bases, leaving 12 bases between them. This CDR3 is 13 amino acids long. Germline CDR1 and CDR2: MNHEY and SVGAGI. CDR3 amino acids: CASNPREDTEAFF. The CDR3 nucleotides are TGTGCCAGCAACCCCAGGGAAGACACTGAAGCTTTCTTT.

The DNA of the CDR3 is TGTGCCAGCAGCTCGGGAACAGATCGGAGGTCACCCCTCCACTTT. Residues: CASSSGTDRRSPLHF. This chain links TRBV5-4 with TRBJ1-6; no definite D call. The CDR3 totals 15 residues. V was cut by 3 bases and J by 10 bases, with 17 bases left in between. Germline loops: CDR1 SGHNT, CDR2 YYREEE (reference sequence).

J is TRBJ1-1 and V is TRBV6-5; D call uncertain. CDR3 length: 12 residues. Germline CDR1 and CDR2: MNHEY and SVGAGI. Trimming shortened V by 7 bases and J by 1 base, and 7 bases separated the two germline ends. The CDR3 bases are TGTGCCAGCAAGGTGGGGAACACTGAAGCTTTCTTT. Its protein is CASKVGNTEAFF.

This chain links TRBV6-1 with TRBJ1-2; 9 nucleotides align to TRBD1. This CDR3 is built from 14 residues. With 5 bases clipped from V and 4 bases from J, the junction kept 5 bases outside the gene matches. Germline V gene sequence: CDR1 MNHNS, CDR2 SASEGT. This chain's CDR3 is CASSFSDRGYGYTF. The DNA of the CDR3 is TGTGCCAGCAGTTTTTCGGACAGGGGCTATGGCTACACCTTC.

The V call is TRBV7-9, the J call TRBJ1-2; no clear D. Trimming removed 8 bases from V and 8 bases from J, with 21 bases in between. Germline V gene lookup returns CDR1 SEHNR and CDR2 FQNEAQ (reference sequence). The CDR3 runs to 14 residues. CDR3 sequence: CASPIPGSGGGYTF. The CDR3 nucleotides are TGTGCCAGCCCTATCCCCGGTAGCGGTGGGGGCTACACCTTC.

This chain links TRBV5-5 with TRBJ2-5, with 9 bases lining up with TRBD1. The CDR3 is 15 amino acids. Germline CDR1 and CDR2: SGHKS and YYEKEE (reference sequence). Trimming took 2 bases from V and 4 from J; bases not matched to a gene: 6. In DNA, the CDR3 is TGTGCCAGCAGCTTAGGGGGACAGGGCGGAGAGACCCAGTACTTC. Translation gives CASSLGGQGGETQYF.

This chain links TRBV7-2 with TRBJ2-1; 15 nucleotides agree with TRBD2. The CDR3 is 18 amino acids. Germline V CDR1 and CDR2: SGHTA, FQGNSA. Trimming removed 7 bases from V and 5 bases from J; junction bases left unmatched: 12. The CDR3 protein is CASMTFTGLAGGDNEQFF. CDR3 sequence (DNA): TGTGCCAGCATGACGTTTACCGGACTAGCGGGGGGGGACAATGAGCAGTTCTTC.

The chain has TRBV5-6 and TRBJ1-4; D is ambiguous. CDR1 is SGHDT, CDR2 YYEEEE, per germline. The CDR3 totals 15 residues. V lost 3 bases to trimming and J lost 8 bases, with 17 bases between them. The DNA for the CDR3 is TGTGCCAGCAGCTCCTTGCGGGCCCTTGGGGAAAAACTGTTTTTT. This translates into CASSSLRALGEKLFF.

The V gene is TRBV19, the J gene TRBJ1-2, with a tentative D call TRBD1 (5 bases). Germline assignment: CDR1 LNHDA and CDR2 SQIVND (reference sequence). The CDR3 spans 14 residues. V shed 3 bases and J shed 5 bases, with 13 bases lying between them. CDR3 sequence reads: CASSITRDGYGYTF. The CDR3 coding sequence is TGTGCCAGTAGTATCACCAGGGACGGGTATGGCTACACCTTC.

Only a few counts were recorded for this clone. The chain carries TRBV28 and TRBJ1-2; D uncertain. This CDR3 spans 14 amino acids. Germline V gives CDR1 MDHEN, CDR2 SYDVKM. V was cut by 2 bases and J by 1 base, with 8 bases left in between. CDR3 nucleotides: TGTGCCAGCAGTTTAGCCAGCAGTAACTATGGCTACACCTTC. Translating gives CASSLASSNYGYTF.

The genes are TRBV23-1 and TRBJ2-3; 11 bases line up with TRBD1. TRBV23-1 is classed as an ORF, of uncertain function. J lost 5 bases, V lost 0 bases, and 10 bases had no gene match. The CDR3 is 18 residues long. The CDR3 DNA reads as TGCGCCAGCAGTCAATCTTGCCGGGGACAGGGGGTCGGAGATACGCAGTATTTT. Encoded protein: CASSQSCRGQGVGDTQYF.